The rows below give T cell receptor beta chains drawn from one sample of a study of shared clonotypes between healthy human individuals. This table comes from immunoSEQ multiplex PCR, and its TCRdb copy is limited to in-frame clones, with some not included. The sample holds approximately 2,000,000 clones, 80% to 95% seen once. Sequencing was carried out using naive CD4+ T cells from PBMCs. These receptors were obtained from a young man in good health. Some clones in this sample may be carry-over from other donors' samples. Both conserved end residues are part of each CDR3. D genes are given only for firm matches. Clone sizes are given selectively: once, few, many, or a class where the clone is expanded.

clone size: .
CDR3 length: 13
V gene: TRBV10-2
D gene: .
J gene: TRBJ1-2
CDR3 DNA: TGCGCCAGCAGTGCGCCAGGGTACTATGGCTACACCTTC
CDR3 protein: CASSAPGYYGYTF

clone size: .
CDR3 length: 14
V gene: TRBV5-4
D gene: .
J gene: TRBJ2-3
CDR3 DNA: TGTGCCAGCAGCCTGGGGGGAGGCACAGATACGCAGTATTTT
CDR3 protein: CASSLGGGTDTQYF

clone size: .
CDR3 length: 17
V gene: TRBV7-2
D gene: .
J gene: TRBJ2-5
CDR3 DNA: TGTGCCAGCAGCCGTTTTCCCGCGGGACAAGTCCAAGAGACCCAGTACTTC
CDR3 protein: CASSRFPAGQVQETQYF

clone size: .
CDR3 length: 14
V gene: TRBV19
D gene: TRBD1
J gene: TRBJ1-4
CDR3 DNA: TGTGCCACCCTAGGGACAGCAACTAATGAAAAACTGTTTTTT
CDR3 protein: CATLGTATNEKLFF

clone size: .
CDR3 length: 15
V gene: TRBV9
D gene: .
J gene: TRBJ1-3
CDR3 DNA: TGTGCCAGCAGCGACAGGACAGCCTCTGGAAACACCATATATTTT
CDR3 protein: CASSDRTASGNTIYF

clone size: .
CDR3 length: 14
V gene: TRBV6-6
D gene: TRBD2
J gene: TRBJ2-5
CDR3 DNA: TGTGCCAGCACACGGGGGGGTGACCAAGAGACCCAGTACTTC
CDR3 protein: CASTRGGDQETQYF

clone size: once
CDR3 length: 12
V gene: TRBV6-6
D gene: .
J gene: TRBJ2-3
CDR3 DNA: TGTGCCAGCTCCCAGCGCACAGATACGCAGTATTTT
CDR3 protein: CASSQRTDTQYF

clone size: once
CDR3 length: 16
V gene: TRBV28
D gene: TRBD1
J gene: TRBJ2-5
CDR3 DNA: TGTGCCAGCGGGGGGAGGACAGGGACCTCGGGAGAGACCCAGTACTTC
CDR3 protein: CASGGRTGTSGETQYF

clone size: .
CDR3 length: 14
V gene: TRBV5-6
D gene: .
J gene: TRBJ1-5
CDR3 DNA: TGTGCCAGCAGCTTGAGGCAGGCGGGTCAGCCCCAGCATTTT
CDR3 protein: CASSLRQAGQPQHF

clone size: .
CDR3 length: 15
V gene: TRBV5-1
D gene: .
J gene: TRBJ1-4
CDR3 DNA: TGCGCCAGCAGCTTGGTCCCAGGGACTGATGAAAAACTGTTTTTT
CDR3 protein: CASSLVPGTDEKLFF

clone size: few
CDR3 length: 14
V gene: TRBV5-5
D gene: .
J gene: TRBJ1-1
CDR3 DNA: TGTGCCAGCAGCTTTTGGGGGTTGAACACTGAAGCTTTCTTT
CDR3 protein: CASSFWGLNTEAFF

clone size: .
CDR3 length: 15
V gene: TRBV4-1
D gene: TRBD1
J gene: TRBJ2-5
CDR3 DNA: TGCGCCAGCAGCCAAGCCGGGACAGTAGGGGAGACCCAGTACTTC
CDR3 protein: CASSQAGTVGETQYF

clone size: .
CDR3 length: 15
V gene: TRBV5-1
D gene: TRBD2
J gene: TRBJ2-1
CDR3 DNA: TGCGCCAGCAGCTTCCTAGCGGGAGTCAACAATGAGCAGTTCTTC
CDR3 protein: CASSFLAGVNNEQFF

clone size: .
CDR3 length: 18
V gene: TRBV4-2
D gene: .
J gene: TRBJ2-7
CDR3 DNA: TGTGCCAGCAGCCTACCAATTAAAGGGCTAGCTCCCACCTACGAGCAGTACTTC
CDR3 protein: CASSLPIKGLAPTYEQYF

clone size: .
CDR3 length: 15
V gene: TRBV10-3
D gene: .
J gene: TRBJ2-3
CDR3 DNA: TGTGCCACGTGGGGAGGGAGGGGGCGGACAGATACGCAGTATTTT
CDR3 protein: CATWGGRGRTDTQYF

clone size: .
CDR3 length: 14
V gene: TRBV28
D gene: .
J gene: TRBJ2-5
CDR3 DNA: TGTGCCAGCAGTTACTTACAGATCCAAGAGACCCAGTACTTC
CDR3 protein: CASSYLQIQETQYF

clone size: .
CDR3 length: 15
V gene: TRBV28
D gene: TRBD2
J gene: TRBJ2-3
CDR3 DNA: TGTGCCAGCACCCCTAGCGGGAGGTGGACAGATACGCAGTATTTT
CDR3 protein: CASTPSGRWTDTQYF

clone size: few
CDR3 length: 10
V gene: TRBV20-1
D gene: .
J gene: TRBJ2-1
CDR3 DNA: TGCAGTGCTATCTACAATGAGCAGTTCTTC
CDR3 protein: CSAIYNEQFF

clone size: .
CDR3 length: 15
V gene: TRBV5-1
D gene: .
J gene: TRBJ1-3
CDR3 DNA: TGCGCCAGCAGCTTGGCGGCTAACTCTGGAAACACCATATATTTT
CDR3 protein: CASSLAANSGNTIYF

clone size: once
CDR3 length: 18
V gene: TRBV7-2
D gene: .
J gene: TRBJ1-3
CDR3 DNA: TGTGCCAGCAGCTCAGGAGTCTTTCCGTCGGGGAACGCGGCCACCATATATTTT
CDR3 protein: CASSSGVFPSGNAATIYF

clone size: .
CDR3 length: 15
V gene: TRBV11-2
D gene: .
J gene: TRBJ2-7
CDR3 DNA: TGTGCCAGCAGCTTAGATCCGGGACCAAACTACGAGCAGTACTTC
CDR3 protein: CASSLDPGPNYEQYF

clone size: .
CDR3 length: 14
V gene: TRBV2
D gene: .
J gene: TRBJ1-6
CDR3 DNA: TGTGCCAGCAGTATCAGGGAAAAGAGTTCACCCCTCCACTTT
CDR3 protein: CASSIREKSSPLHF

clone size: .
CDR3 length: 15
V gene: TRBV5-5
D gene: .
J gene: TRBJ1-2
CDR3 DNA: TGTGCCAGCAGCTTTCTAACATTGGAAGACTATGGCTACACCTTC
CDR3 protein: CASSFLTLEDYGYTF

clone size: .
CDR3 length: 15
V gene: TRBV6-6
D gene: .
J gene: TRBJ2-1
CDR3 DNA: TGTGCCAGCAGCTTGATGGAGAGCTCCTACAATGAGCAGTTCTTC
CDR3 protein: CASSLMESSYNEQFF

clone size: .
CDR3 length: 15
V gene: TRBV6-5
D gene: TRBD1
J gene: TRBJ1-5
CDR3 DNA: TGTGCCAGCAGCCGGAGGACAGGGGGAAATCAGCCCCAGCATTTT
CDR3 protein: CASSRRTGGNQPQHF

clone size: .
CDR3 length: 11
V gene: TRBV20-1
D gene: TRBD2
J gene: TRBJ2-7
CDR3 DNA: TGCAGTGCCCGGCGGGGGTACGAGCAGTACTTC
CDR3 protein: CSARRGYEQYF

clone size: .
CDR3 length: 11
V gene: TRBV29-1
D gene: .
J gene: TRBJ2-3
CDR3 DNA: TGCAGCGCCCGAATCCCGGACGTGGAGTATTTT
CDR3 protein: CSARIPDVEYF

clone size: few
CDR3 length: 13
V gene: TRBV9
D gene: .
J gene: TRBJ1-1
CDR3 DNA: TGTGCCAGCACCACCCAACTGAACACTGAAGCTTTCTTT
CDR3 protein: CASTTQLNTEAFF

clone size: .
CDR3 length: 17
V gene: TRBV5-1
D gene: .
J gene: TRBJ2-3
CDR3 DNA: TGCGCCAGCAGCTTGGGGGGACGGGGCGGAAGCACAGATACGCAGTATTTT
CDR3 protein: CASSLGGRGGSTDTQYF

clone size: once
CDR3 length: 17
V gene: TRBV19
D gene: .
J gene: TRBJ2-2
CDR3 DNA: TGTGCCAGTAATCTTGGCGGGCGCGCGGCGAACACCGGGGAGCTGTTTTTT
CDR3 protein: CASNLGGRAANTGELFF

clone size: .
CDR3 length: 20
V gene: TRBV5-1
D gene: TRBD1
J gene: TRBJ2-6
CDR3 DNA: TGCGCCAGCAGCTGGAAAGGACAGGGGTTTGCTTCGTCAGAGGCCAACGTCCTGACTTTC
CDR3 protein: CASSWKGQGFASSEANVLTF

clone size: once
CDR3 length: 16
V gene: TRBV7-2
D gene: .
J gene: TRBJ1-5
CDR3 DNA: TGTGCCAGCAGCTTAGGACCGCCCGGCAACAATCAGCCCCAGCATTTT
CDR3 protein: CASSLGPPGNNQPQHF

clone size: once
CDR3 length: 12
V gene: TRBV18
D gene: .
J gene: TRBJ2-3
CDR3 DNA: TGTGCCAGCTCACCACGGAGTGATACGCAGTATTTT
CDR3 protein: CASSPRSDTQYF

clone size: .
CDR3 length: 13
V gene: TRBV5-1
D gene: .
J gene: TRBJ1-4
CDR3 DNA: TGCGCCAGCAGCTTACGTCCAAATGAAAAACTGTTTTTT
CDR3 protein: CASSLRPNEKLFF

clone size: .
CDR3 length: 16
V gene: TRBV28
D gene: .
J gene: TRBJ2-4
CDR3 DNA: TGTGCCAGCAGTTTCCGAGGAGGGAGAGCCAAAAACATTCAGTACTTC
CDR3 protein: CASSFRGGRAKNIQYF

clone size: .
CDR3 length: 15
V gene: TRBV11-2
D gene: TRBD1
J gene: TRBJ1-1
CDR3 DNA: TGTGCCAGCAGCTTAGGAGACAGGGTAGGACCTGAAGCTTTCTTT
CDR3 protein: CASSLGDRVGPEAFF

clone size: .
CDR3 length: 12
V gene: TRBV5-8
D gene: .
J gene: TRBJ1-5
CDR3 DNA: TGTGCCAGCAGCTTGTGGGTGGGGGCCCAGCATTTT
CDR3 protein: CASSLWVGAQHF

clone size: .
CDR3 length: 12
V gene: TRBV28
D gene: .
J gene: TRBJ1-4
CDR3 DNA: TGTGCCAGCAGCCTCACTGGGGAAAAACTGTTTTTT
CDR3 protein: CASSLTGEKLFF

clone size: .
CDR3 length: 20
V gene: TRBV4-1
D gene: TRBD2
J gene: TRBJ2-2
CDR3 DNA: TGCGCCAGCAGCCAAGATGCTAGCGGGAGGCCTCCCTTGTTTCGGGGGGAGCTGTTTTTT
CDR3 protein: CASSQDASGRPPLFRGELFF

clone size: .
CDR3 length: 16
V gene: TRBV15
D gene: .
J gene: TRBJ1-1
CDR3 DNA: TGTGCCACCAGCAGCCCGAGGCGGGAGAGGAACACTGAAGCTTTCTTT
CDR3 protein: CATSSPRRERNTEAFF

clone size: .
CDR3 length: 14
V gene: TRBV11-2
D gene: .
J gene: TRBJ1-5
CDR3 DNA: TGTGCCAGCAGCTCCTTCCGGGGAGGTCAGCCCCAGCATTTT
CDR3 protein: CASSSFRGGQPQHF

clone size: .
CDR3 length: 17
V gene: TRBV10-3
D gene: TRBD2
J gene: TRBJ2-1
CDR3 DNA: TGTGCCATCAGTGGAGCGGGGAGCTCAAGCTCCTACAATGAGCAGTTCTTC
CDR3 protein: CAISGAGSSSSYNEQFF

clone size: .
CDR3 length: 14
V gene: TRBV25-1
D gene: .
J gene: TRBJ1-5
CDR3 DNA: TGTGCCAGCAGTGAACTTTATAGCAATCAGCCCCAGCATTTT
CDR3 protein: CASSELYSNQPQHF

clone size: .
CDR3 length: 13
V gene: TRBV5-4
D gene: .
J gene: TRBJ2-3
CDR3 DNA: TGTGCCAGCATGGTCCCGGGAGATGATACGCAGTATTTT
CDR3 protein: CASMVPGDDTQYF

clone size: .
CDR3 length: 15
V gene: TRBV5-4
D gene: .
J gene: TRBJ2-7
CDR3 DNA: TGTGCCAGCAGCGATGGACCGCCGCCCTCCTACGAGCAGTACTTC
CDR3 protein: CASSDGPPPSYEQYF

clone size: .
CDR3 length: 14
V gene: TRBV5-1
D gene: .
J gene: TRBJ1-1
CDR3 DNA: TGCGCCAGCAGCTTAATAGGGGCGAACACTGAAGCTTTCTTT
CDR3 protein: CASSLIGANTEAFF

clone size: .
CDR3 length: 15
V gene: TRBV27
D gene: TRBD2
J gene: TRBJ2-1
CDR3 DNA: TGTGCCAGCAGTTTTCGAGCGGGGCTTGTTAATGAGCAGTTCTTC
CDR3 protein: CASSFRAGLVNEQFF

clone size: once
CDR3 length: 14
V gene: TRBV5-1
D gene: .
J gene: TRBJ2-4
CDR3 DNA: TGCGCCAGCAGCTTAGGGGTTGCCAAAAACATTCAGTACTTC
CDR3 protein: CASSLGVAKNIQYF

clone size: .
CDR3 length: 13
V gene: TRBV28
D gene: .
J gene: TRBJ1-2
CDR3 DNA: TGTGCCAGCAGTCCCGGACAGCTCTATGGCTACACCTTC
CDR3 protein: CASSPGQLYGYTF

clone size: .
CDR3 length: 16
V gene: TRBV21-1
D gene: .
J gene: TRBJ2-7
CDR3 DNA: TGTGCCAGCAGCCCTAGTGGGGCTAGCGGCAACTACGAGCAGTACTTC
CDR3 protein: CASSPSGASGNYEQYF

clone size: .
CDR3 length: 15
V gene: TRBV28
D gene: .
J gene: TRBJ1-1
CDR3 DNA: TGTGCCAGCAGGCGACGCTACAGTATGAACACTGAAGCTTTCTTT
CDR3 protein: CASRRRYSMNTEAFF

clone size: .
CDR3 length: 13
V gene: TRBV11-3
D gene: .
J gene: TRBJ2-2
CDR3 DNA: TGTGCCAGCAGCCCCGTACGGGCCGGGGAGCTGTTTTTT
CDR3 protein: CASSPVRAGELFF

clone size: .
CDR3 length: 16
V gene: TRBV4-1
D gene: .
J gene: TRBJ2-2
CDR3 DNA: TGCGCCAGCAGCCAAGGACTTACGACGAGCACCGGGGAGCTGTTTTTT
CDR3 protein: CASSQGLTTSTGELFF

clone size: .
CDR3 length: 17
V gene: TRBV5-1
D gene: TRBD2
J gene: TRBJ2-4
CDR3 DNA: TGCGCCAGCAGCTTGAAGGAGGGAGGGTGGCCCAAAAACATTCAGTACTTC
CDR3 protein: CASSLKEGGWPKNIQYF

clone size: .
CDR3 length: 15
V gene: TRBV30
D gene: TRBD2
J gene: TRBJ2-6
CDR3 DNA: TGTGCCTGGAATTTCGGGGGGTCTGGGGCCAACGTCCTGACTTTC
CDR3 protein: CAWNFGGSGANVLTF

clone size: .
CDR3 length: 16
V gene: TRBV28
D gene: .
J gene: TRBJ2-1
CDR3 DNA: TGTGCCAGCAGTTTGTTAGCGGCAGCGGAGGGGAATGAGCAGTTCTTC
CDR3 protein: CASSLLAAAEGNEQFF

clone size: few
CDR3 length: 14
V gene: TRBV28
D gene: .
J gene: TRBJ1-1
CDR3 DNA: TGTGCCAGCAGACGCAGGGAGGAGTGGACTGAAGCTTTCTTT
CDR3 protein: CASRRREEWTEAFF

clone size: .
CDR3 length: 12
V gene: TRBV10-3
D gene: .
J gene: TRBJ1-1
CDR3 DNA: TGTGCCATCAGTGATACTGCCCAATGGGCTTTCTTT
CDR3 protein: CAISDTAQWAFF

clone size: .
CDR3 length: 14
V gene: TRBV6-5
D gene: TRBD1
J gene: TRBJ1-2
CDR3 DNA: TGTGCCAGCAGTTACTCATTGACAGGGTCGGGCTACACCTTC
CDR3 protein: CASSYSLTGSGYTF